The present TCR beta chain was sequenced within a study of cytomegalovirus exposure and HLA in healthy donors. Healthy bone marrow donors formed the donor group. Donors had nominal health at sampling but likely had unrecorded immune exposures. Note on this clone: Its specificity is unknown.

The CDR3 sequence is 15 residues long. J gave up 0 bases and V 4 bases, and 4 bases lay outside the gene matches. Germline V lookup: CDR1 SGDLS, CDR2 YYNGEE. PCR was performed using 60 Vbeta and 13 Jbeta primers. The repertoire was sequenced with immunoSEQ multiplex PCR; TCRdb's copy has only in-frame clones and lacks some. The data show 200,000 to 250,000 clones, with more than 70% seen just once and under 0.6% held by the top ten. Overall study findings and caveats: Investigators reported 150 to 200 TCR beta chains as tied to cytomegalovirus.

The chain links TRBV9 to TRBJ1-1; TRBD1 matches 9 bases. The specimen was PBMCs. This receptor was identified in a boy aged 5-17 years in good health and CMV-seronegative. The CDR3 DNA reads TGTGCCAGCAGCAAGGACAGGGGATTGAACACTGAAGCTTTCTTT. This codes for CASSKDRGLNTEAFF.